Listed here are 5 T cell receptor beta chains from one sample, sequenced in a study of cytomegalovirus exposure and HLA in healthy donors. 60 Vbeta and 13 Jbeta primers were used in PCR. Only in-frame clones appear in the TCRdb table, and some are missing; sequencing was by immunoSEQ multiplex PCR. The data contain 160,000 or so clones, roughly 76% of them seen just once; the ten biggest clones take up approximately 5%. Sequenced: PBMCs. The origin of the receptors is a woman aged 18-29 years in good health and CMV-seropositive.

The gene calls are TRBV5-1 and TRBJ1-2, with D possibly matching TRBD1 (6 bases). The CDR3 loop spans 14 amino acids. CDR1 and CDR2 from the germline V gene are SGHRS and YFSETQ. The germline V and J ends were trimmed by 4 bases and 2 bases, with 12 bases remaining between them. CDR3 protein: CASSDRTVNYGYTF. In nucleotides, the CDR3 is TGCGCCAGCAGCGACCGGACAGTAAACTATGGCTACACCTTC. The variable domain in full, completed from reference TRBV5-1 and TRBJ1-2, reads KAGVTQTPRYLIKTRGQQVTLSCSPISGHRSVSWYQQTPGQGLQFLFEYFSETQRNKGNFPGRFSGRQFSNSRSEMNVSTLELGDSALYLCASSDRTVNYGYTFGSGTRLTVV.

This rearrangement joins TRBV6-1 to TRBJ1-1; 7 bases fit TRBD1. This CDR3 region has 13 residues. The germline V gene has CDR1 MNHNS and CDR2 SASEGT. After removal of 5 bases from V and 8 bases from J, the junction contained 8 bases not matched to a gene. The CDR3 region has the DNA TGTGCCAGCAGTCGACAGGGCGATGGGGAAGCTTTCTTT. This gives the protein CASSRQGDGEAFF.

The rearrangement uses TRBV2 and TRBJ1-2, with 8 positions matching TRBD1. The CDR3 totals 16 residues. The trim removed 6 bases at V and 5 bases at J, leaving 14 bases unmatched. Germline V gene data show CDR1 as SNHLY and CDR2 as FYNNEI. CDR3 loop: CASSHLRAGGAYGYTF. The CDR3 DNA reads as TGTGCCAGCAGCCATTTGAGGGCAGGGGGCGCATATGGCTACACCTTC. Looking up the rest from reference TRBV2 and TRBJ1-2 gives the full variable domain: EPEVTQTPSHQVTQMGQEVILRCVPISNHLYFYWYRQILGQKVEFLVSFYNNEISEKSEIFDDQFSVERPDGSNFTLKIRSTKLEDSAMYFCASSHLRAGGAYGYTFGSGTRLTVV.

This clone was picked up a small number of times. The J gene is TRBJ2-7, the V gene TRBV27, with a tentative D call TRBD1 (7 bases). Trimming shortened V by 6 bases and J by 0 bases, and 9 bases separated the two germline ends. The CDR3 has 13 residues. Germline V gene data show CDR1 as MNHEY and CDR2 as SMNVEV (reference sequence). The CDR3 nucleotides read TGTGCCAGCAGCAGGGGGGTCTCCTACGAGCAGTACTTC. It is translated as CASSRGVSYEQYF.

The V call is TRBV6-1, the J call TRBJ1-1; D unresolved. CDR1 is MNHNS, CDR2 SASEGT, per germline. Trimming stripped 2 bases from V and 6 bases from J, with 13 bases between. The CDR3 extends over 14 amino acids. In DNA form, the CDR3 reads TGTGCCAGCAGTGAACCCGGGCGGGGATCTGAAGCTTTCTTT. It codes for CASSEPGRGSEAFF.